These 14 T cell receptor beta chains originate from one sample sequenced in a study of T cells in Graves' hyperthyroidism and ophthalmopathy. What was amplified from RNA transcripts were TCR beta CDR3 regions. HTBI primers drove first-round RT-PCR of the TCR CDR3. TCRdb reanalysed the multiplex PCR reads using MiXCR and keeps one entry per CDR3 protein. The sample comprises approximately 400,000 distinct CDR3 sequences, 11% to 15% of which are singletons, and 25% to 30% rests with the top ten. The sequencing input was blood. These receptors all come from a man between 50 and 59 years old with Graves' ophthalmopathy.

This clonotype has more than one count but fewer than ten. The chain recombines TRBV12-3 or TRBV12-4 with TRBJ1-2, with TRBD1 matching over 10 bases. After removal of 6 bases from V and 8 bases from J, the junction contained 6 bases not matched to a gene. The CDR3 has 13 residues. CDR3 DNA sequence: TGTGCCAGCAGAACTGGACAGGGGGTAGGCTACACCTTC. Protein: CASRTGQGVGYTF.

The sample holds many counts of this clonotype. CDR3: CASSPTHEGLRAEAFF. The DNA for the CDR3 is TGTGCCAGCAGCCCGACTCATGAGGGGCTTCGCGCTGAAGCTTTCTTT. The chain recombines TRBV6-8 with TRBJ1-1; weak D call: TRBD1 (5 bases). The CDR3 has 16 residues. V lost 6 bases and J 6 bases, leaving 23 bases between the germline ends. CDR1 and CDR2 from the germline V gene are MNHGY and SAAAGT.

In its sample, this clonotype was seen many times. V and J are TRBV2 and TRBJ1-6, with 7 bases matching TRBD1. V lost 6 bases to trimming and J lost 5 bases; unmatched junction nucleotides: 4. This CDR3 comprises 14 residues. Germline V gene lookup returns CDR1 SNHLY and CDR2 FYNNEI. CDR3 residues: CASRGTDNNSPLHF. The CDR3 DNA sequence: TGTGCCAGCAGGGGGACAGATAATAATTCACCCCTCCACTTT. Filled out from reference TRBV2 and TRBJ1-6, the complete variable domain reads EPEVTQTPSHQVTQMGQEVILRCVPISNHLYFYWYRQILGQKVEFLVSFYNNEISEKSEIFDDQFSVERPDGSNFTLKIRSTKLEDSAMYFCASRGTDNNSPLHFGNGTRLTVT.

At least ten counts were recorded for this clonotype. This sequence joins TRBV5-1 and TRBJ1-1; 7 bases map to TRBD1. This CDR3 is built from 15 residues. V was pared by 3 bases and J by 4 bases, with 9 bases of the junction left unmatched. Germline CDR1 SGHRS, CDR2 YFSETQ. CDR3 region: CASSSPGQFSTEAFF. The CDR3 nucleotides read TGCGCCAGCAGCTCGCCGGGACAGTTTTCCACTGAAGCTTTCTTT.

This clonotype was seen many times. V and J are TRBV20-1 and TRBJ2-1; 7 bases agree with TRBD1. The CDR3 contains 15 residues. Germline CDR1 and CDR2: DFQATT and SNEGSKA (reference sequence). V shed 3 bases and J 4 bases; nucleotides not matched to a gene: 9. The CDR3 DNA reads TGCAGTGCTAGCCTAGGACAGGCGTCGTACAATGAGCAGTTCTTC. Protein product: CSASLGQASYNEQFF.

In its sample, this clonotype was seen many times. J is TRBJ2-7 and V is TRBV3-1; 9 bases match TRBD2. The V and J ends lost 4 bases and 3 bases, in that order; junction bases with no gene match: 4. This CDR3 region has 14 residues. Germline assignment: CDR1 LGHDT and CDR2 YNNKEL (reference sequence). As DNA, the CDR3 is TGTGCCAGCAGCCTTAGCGGGAGCATCTACGAGCAGTACTTC. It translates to CASSLSGSIYEQYF.

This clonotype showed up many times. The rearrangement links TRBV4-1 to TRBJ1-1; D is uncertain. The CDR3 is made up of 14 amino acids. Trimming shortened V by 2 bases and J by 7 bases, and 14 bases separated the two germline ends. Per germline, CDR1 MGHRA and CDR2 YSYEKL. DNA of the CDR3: TGCGCCAGCAGCCAACCACAGCGGGGTGATGAAGCTTTCTTT. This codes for CASSQPQRGDEAFF.

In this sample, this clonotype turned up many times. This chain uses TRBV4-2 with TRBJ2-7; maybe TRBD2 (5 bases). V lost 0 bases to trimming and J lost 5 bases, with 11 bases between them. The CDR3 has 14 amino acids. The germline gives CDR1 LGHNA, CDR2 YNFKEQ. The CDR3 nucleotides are TGTGCCAGCAGCCAAGAAGGAGGAGGTGACGAGCAGTACTTC. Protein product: CASSQEGGGDEQYF.

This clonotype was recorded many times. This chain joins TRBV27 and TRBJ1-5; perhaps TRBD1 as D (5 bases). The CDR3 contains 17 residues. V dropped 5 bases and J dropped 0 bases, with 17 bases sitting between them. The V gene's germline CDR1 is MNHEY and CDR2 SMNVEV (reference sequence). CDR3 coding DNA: TGTGCCAGCAGTCCGACCCCAGGACAACTTAGCAATCAGCCCCAGCATTTT. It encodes CASSPTPGQLSNQPQHF.

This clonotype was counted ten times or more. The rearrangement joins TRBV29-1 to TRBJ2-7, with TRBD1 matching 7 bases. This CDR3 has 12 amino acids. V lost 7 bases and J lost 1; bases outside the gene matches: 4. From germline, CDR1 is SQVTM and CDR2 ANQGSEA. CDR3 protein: CSGWDRSYEQYF. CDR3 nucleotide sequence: TGCAGCGGATGGGACAGATCCTACGAGCAGTACTTC.

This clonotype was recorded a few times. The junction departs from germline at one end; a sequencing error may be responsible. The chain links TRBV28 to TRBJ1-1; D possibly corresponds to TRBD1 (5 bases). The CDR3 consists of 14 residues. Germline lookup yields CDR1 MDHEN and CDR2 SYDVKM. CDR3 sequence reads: CASTPPKGTTEASF. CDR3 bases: TGTGCCAGCACCCCGCCCAAAGGGACCACTGAAGCTTCCTTT.

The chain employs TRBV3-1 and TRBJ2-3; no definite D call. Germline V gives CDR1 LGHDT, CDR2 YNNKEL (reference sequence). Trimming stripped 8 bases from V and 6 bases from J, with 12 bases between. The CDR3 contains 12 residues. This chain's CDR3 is CASAPARDTQYF. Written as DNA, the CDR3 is TGTGCCAGCGCCCCCGCAAGGGATACGCAGTATTTT.

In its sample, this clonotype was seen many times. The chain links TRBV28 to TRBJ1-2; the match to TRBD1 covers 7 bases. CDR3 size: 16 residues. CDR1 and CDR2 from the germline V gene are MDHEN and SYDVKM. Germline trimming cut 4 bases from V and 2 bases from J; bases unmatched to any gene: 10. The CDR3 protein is CASSSSPDRSNYGYTF. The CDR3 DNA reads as TGTGCCAGCAGTTCGAGCCCGGACAGGTCCAACTATGGCTACACCTTC.

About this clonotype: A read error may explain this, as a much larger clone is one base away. CDR3 protein: CASSLSGSTVAFF. The CDR3 DNA sequence: TGTGCCAGCAGTTTGAGCGGGAGCACTGTAGCTTTCTTT. The chain employs TRBV28 and TRBJ1-1; D is unclear. The CDR3 covers 13 residues. Germline CDR1 is MDHEN and CDR2 is SYDVKM.